Described below is a single T cell receptor (beta chain) sequence and its context. The CDR3 is 15 amino acids. V was pared by 4 bases and J by 1 base, with 11 bases between. CDR1 and CDR2 (germline): LNHDA, SQIVND (reference sequence). This specimen comes from a study of blood T cell repertoires in COVID-19. Repertoires were generated with immunoSEQ multiplex PCR, while TCRdb's copy carries only in-frame clones and drops some. The top ten clones hold about an eighth of a sample with a few hundred thousand clones, about 89% of them seen once. Specimen: peripheral blood. The sequence came from a woman aged 55-69 years with acute or convalescent COVID-19. This chain joins TRBV19 and TRBJ1-5; D is ambiguous. CDR3 loop: CASSKNRGSNQPQHF. CDR3 sequence (DNA): TGTGCCAGTAGTAAGAACCGAGGAAGCAATCAGCCCCAGCATTTT.